Following are 21 T cell receptor beta chains from one sample sequenced in a study of regulatory T cells in long-lasting Graves disease. Researchers made TCR beta libraries by using iRepertoire HTBI primers and running Arm-PCR on CDR3 regions. TCRdb analysed the multiplex PCR reads with MiXCR anew, one entry per CDR3 protein. The sample lists about 300,000 distinct CDR3 sequences; under 20% were seen once. The sample's time point: newly diagnosed GD, antithyroid drugs for less than 3 months. Making the TCR library involved RNA that had been extracted from PBMCs. The sequences come from peripheral blood mononuclear cells (PBMCs), collected at new diagnosis, from a patient treated with antithyroid drugs. Source of these receptors: a female donor with Graves disease.

This clonotype was seen more than once but under ten times. The chain is built from TRBV6-1 and TRBJ2-3, with TRBD2 matching over 10 bases. Germline V gene sequence: CDR1 MNHNS, CDR2 SASEGT. The CDR3 length is 15 residues. With 5 bases clipped from V and 4 bases from J, the junction kept 6 bases outside the gene matches. CDR3 in amino acids: CASSLAGEGSDTQYF. The CDR3 bases are TGTGCCAGCAGTCTAGCGGGAGAGGGTTCAGATACGCAGTATTTT.

Concerning this clonotype itself: A read error may be the cause here, since a much bigger clone is one base away. The J gene is TRBJ2-5, the V gene TRBV5-6; possible D gene TRBD2, 6 bases. In germline, CDR1 is SGHDT, CDR2 YYEEEE. The CDR3 runs to 13 residues. The CDR3 DNA follows: TGTGCCAGCAGCCCGGGACTGGAAGAGACCCATTACTTC. Translated: CASSPGLEETHYF. Complete variable domain (other parts from reference TRBV5-6 and TRBJ2-5): DAGVTQSPTHLIKTRGQQVTLRCSPKSGHDTVSWYQQALGQGPQFIFQYYEEEERQRGNFPDRFSGHQFPNYSSELNVNALLLGDSALYLCASSPGLEETHYFGPGTRLLVL.

At least ten counts were recorded for this clonotype. This rearrangement joins TRBV12-3 or TRBV12-4 to TRBJ2-1; no firm D call. V lost 5 bases, J lost 8 bases, and 10 bases lay in between. CDR3 length: 12 residues. The CDR3 is CASSPQLDEQFF. For the CDR3, the DNA is TGTGCCAGCAGTCCTCAGCTCGATGAGCAGTTCTTC.

This clonotype was found many times. The chain recombines TRBV20-1 with TRBJ2-1; 10 positions match TRBD2. V lost 5 bases to trimming and J lost 0 bases; unmatched junction nucleotides: 10. The CDR3 is made up of 17 amino acids. The germline CDR1 and CDR2 sequences are DFQATT and SNEGSKA (reference sequence). For the CDR3, the DNA is TGCAGTGCTCGAGGGTTAGCGGGAGGCAGCTCCTACAATGAGCAGTTCTTC. It is translated as CSARGLAGGSSYNEQFF.

This clonotype was seen repeatedly, ten times or more. In DNA, the CDR3 is TGTGCCAGCAGCGCGCGGGTGACCCTTACCTACGAGCAGTACTTC. This encodes CASSARVTLTYEQYF. The chain recombines TRBV11-3 with TRBJ2-7; the D gene is possibly TRBD2 (5 bases). CDR1 and CDR2 from the germline V gene are SGHNT and YENEEA. The CDR3 is made up of 15 amino acids. Trimming pared 5 bases from V and 2 bases from J, leaving 16 bases between.

On this clonotype: One base away lies a much larger clone, so this may be a sequencing read error. The chain couples TRBV6-2 or TRBV6-3 to TRBJ2-1; D unresolved. The CDR3 has 13 residues. Trimming left V 8 bases short and J 12 bases short, with 20 bases between. The germline gives CDR1 MNHEY, CDR2 SVGEGT. The CDR3 protein is CASGPTSWDGQFF. In nucleotides, the CDR3 is TGTGCCAGCGGACCGACAAGTTGGGATGGGCAGTTCTTC.

This clonotype was recorded at least ten times. CDR3 loop: CSAPGQGYEQYF. The CDR3 DNA follows: TGCAGTGCCCCGGGACAGGGGTACGAGCAGTACTTC. The chain uses TRBV20-1 and TRBJ2-7, with 10 bases identical to TRBD1. J was trimmed by 4 bases and V by 6 bases; bases with no gene match: 3. The CDR3 is made up of 12 amino acids. CDR1 DFQATT and CDR2 SNEGSKA come from the germline V gene (reference sequence).

This clonotype came up many times. J is TRBJ2-7 and V is TRBV18, with 7 nucleotides matching TRBD2. Germline V CDR1 and CDR2: KGHSH, LQKENI. The length of the CDR3 is 15 residues. Trimming took 2 bases from V and 1 from J; bases not matched to a gene: 5. CDR3 bases: TGTGCCAGCTCACCAGGGCGGGAGAATTCCTACGAGCAGTACTTC. Its protein is CASSPGRENSYEQYF. Full variable domain (rest looked up from reference TRBV18 and TRBJ2-7): NAGVMQNPRHLVRRRGQEARLRCSPMKGHSHVYWYRQLPEEGLKFMVYLQKENIIDESGMPKERFSAEFPKEGPSILRIQQVVRGDSAAYFCASSPGRENSYEQYFGPGTRLTVT.

V usage is TRBV6-5 and J usage is TRBJ1-2, with D unclear. CDR1 is MNHEY and CDR2 is SVGAGI in the germline V gene. The CDR3 runs to 11 residues. The germline V and J ends were trimmed by 8 bases and 11 bases, with 15 bases remaining between them. The DNA of the CDR3 is TGTGCCAGCGGTTGGGTGGAGGGTTACACCTTC. Encoded protein: CASGWVEGYTF.

This clonotype was seen ten or more times. V is TRBV28 and J is TRBJ2-5; the D gene is possibly TRBD2 (6 bases). This CDR3 is 14 amino acids long. Germline V gene sequence: CDR1 MDHEN, CDR2 SYDVKM. Between the trimmed V and J ends, which lost 3 bases and 5 bases, there was a span of 13 bases. The CDR3 sequence is CASSFGDGRETQYF. The CDR3 DNA is TGTGCCAGCAGTTTCGGCGATGGGAGGGAGACCCAGTACTTC.

This clonotype was detected ten times or more. The chain carries TRBV6-1 and TRBJ1-2, with D hard to call. V was trimmed by 0 bases and J by 7 bases, leaving 9 bases between them. The CDR3 contains 13 residues. Germline V CDR1 and CDR2: MNHNS, SASEGT. Here the CDR3 DNA reads TGTGCCAGCAGTGAAGCGCAAGTTGGTGGCTACACCTTC. Encoded protein: CASSEAQVGGYTF.

In this sample, this clonotype turned up many times. The rearrangement links TRBV19 to TRBJ2-5; D possibly uses TRBD1 or TRBD2 (7 bases each). Trimming left V 0 bases short and J 5 bases short, with 16 bases between. The V gene's germline CDR1 is LNHDA and CDR2 SQIVND (reference sequence). This CDR3 comprises 16 residues. The CDR3 reads CASSIEARGRAETQYF. CDR3 coding DNA: TGTGCCAGTAGTATAGAAGCCAGGGGGAGGGCGGAGACCCAGTACTTC.

The rearrangement uses TRBV6-1 and TRBJ2-1; 7 bases line up with TRBD2. CDR1 and CDR2 from the germline V gene are MNHNS and SASEGT. The V segment lost 6 bases and the J segment 9 bases; nucleotides outside the gene matches: 11. The CDR3 is 14 amino acids. CDR3 nucleotides: TGTGCCAGCAGCGGGAGGCCCGACGACGCTGAGCAGTTCTTC. Translating it yields CASSGRPDDAEQFF.

This clonotype was seen ten or more times. The chain uses TRBV28 and TRBJ2-1, with 9 bases that match TRBD2. With 8 bases clipped from V and 6 bases from J, the junction kept 14 bases outside the gene matches. This CDR3 region has 16 residues. CDR1 and CDR2 (germline): MDHEN, SYDVKM. CDR3: CASQITGTSIFNEQFF. The CDR3, as DNA: TGTGCCAGCCAAATCACCGGGACTAGCATCTTCAATGAGCAGTTCTTC.

As for this clonotype: A read error may explain this, as a much larger clone is one base away. The chain couples TRBV9 to TRBJ2-1, with 7 bases that match TRBD1. The CDR3 extends over 12 amino acids. V trimming: 3 bases; J trimming: 10 bases; junction bases outside the gene matches: 4. Per germline, CDR1 SGDLS and CDR2 YYNGEE. The CDR3 DNA is TGTGCCAGCAGCGGACAGGGTGAGGAGCAGTTCTTC. Amino acids: CASSGQGEEQFF.

This clonotype was counted a few times. The chain uses TRBV20-1 and TRBJ2-2; D may be TRBD1 (6 bases). Germline CDR1 reads DFQATT; CDR2 reads SNEGSKA (reference sequence). Trimming took 3 bases from V and 3 from J, leaving 14 bases between them. The CDR3 consists of 15 residues. The DNA of the CDR3 is TGCAGTGCTAGGGGACACAGAGGAGACACCGGGGAGCTGTTTTTT. Amino acid sequence: CSARGHRGDTGELFF.

This clonotype was observed at least ten times. The CDR3 nucleotides are TGTGCCAGCAACGAACTAGCTTATGAGCAGTTCTTC. Its translation is CASNELAYEQFF. This rearrangement joins TRBV6-2 or TRBV6-3 to TRBJ2-1; possible D gene TRBD2, 6 bases. The CDR3 consists of 12 residues. Germline loops: CDR1 MNHEY, CDR2 SVGEGT. V lost 7 bases to trimming and J lost 8 bases, with 12 bases between them.

This clonotype was picked up many times. This chain joins TRBV29-1 and TRBJ1-1; D is unresolved. The CDR3 spans 13 residues. Germline V lookup: CDR1 SQVTM, CDR2 ANQGSEA. Here the CDR3 DNA reads TGCAGTGCTCTCGGGCGGCTGAACACTGAAGCTTTCTTT. This encodes CSALGRLNTEAFF.

This clonotype was recorded at least ten times. The chain employs TRBV28 and TRBJ2-1; TRBD1 aligns across 11 bases. This CDR3 contains 15 residues. J gave up 6 bases and V 3 bases, and 4 bases lay outside the gene matches. CDR1 and CDR2 (germline): MDHEN, SYDVKM. DNA of the CDR3: TGTGCCAGCAGTTTCCTCGGGACAGGGGGCAATGAGCAGTTCTTC. Its translation: CASSFLGTGGNEQFF.

Many counts were recorded for this clonotype. This chain uses TRBV10-1 with TRBJ2-7, with D hard to call. Per germline, CDR1 WNHNN and CDR2 SYGVQD (reference sequence). Trimming cost V 8 bases and J 1 base, with 15 bases left between them. The CDR3 extends over 14 amino acids. The CDR3 nucleotides read TGCGCCAGCCCGGAATTGGGGTTGTCCTACGAGCAGTACTTC. Its translation is CASPELGLSYEQYF.

This clonotype was seen once. A much larger clone lies one base from this, so it may be a read error. The CDR3 loop is CASSPKGEGRSGANVLTF. The DNA of the CDR3 is TGTGCCAGCTCACCTAAAGGGGAGGGCCGCTCTGGGGCCAACGTCCTGACTTTC. The V gene is TRBV18, the J gene TRBJ2-6, with 7 bases that match TRBD2. J was trimmed by 0 bases and V by 3 bases; bases with no gene match: 8. The CDR3 consists of 18 residues. The germline CDR1 and CDR2 sequences are KGHSH and LQKENI.